These 32 T cell receptor beta chains were all obtained from the same sample, sequenced in a study of high-grade serous ovarian cancer treatment subgroups. Method: immunoSEQ multiplex PCR; TCRdb's copy keeps in-frame clones and lacks some. The data contain some 33,000 clones, over 60% of them seen just once; the ten biggest clones take up approximately 3.1%. Tumor samples were obtained before definitive surgery or chemotherapy. Source material: tumor tissue. All receptors come from a human donor with high-grade serous ovarian cancer.

This clone was found a few times. The chain joins TRBV19 to TRBJ2-7, with a weak D call TRBD1 (6 bases). Germline values: CDR1 LNHDA, CDR2 SQIVND (reference sequence). With 10 bases removed from V and 6 bases from J, the gap between germline ends came to 22 bases. The CDR3 loop spans 14 amino acids. The CDR3, as DNA: TGTGCCACTACCCGACAGGCGGATCACCGCGAGCAGTACTTC. Protein sequence: CATTRQADHREQYF.

This clone was counted between two and nine times. The genes are TRBV7-9 and TRBJ1-2, with 9 positions matching TRBD1. With V trimmed by 5 bases and J by 6 bases, 16 bases remained unmatched. CDR3 length: 17 residues. Germline V gene lookup returns CDR1 SEHNR and CDR2 FQNEAQ (reference sequence). As DNA, the CDR3 is TGTGCCAGCAGCCCCCATCTCACAGGGGGCGGAAAGGATGGCTACACCTTC. Translation gives CASSPHLTGGGKDGYTF.

The J gene is TRBJ2-7, the V gene TRBV6-1; D tentatively fits TRBD1 or TRBD2 (6 bases each). CDR1 MNHNS and CDR2 SASEGT come from the germline V gene. The CDR3 sequence is 13 residues long. Trimming took off 7 bases at V and 2 bases at J, with 12 bases between the two ends. The CDR3 here is CASKGGGTYEQYF. As DNA, the CDR3 is TGTGCCAGCAAAGGAGGGGGTACCTACGAGCAGTACTTC.

This clone has a single count. The chain links TRBV7-2 to TRBJ2-2; TRBD1 matches 8 bases. The trim removed 6 bases at V and 1 base at J, leaving 7 bases unmatched. Germline CDR1 is SGHTA and CDR2 is FQGNSA. The CDR3 is 16 residues long. The DNA of the CDR3 is TGTGCCAGCAGACGATCCGGGACAGGGAACACCGGGGAGCTGTTTTTT. It specifies CASRRSGTGNTGELFF. The entire variable domain, with the rest obtained from reference TRBV7-2 and TRBJ2-2, is as follows: GAGVSQSPSNKVTEKGKDVELRCDPISGHTALYWYRQSLGQGLEFLIYFQGNSAPDKSGLPSDRFSAERTGGSVSTLTIQRTQQEDSAVYLCASRRSGTGNTGELFFGEGSRLTVL.

The chain combines TRBV28 with TRBJ1-4; TRBD1 aligns across 10 bases. Trimming removed 5 bases from V and 0 bases from J; junction bases left unmatched: 9. This CDR3 contains 18 residues. Germline loops: CDR1 MDHEN, CDR2 SYDVKM. The CDR3 DNA reads as TGTGCCAGCAGTACACGCCGGGACAGGGGTTCAACTAATGAAAAACTGTTTTTT. Protein product: CASSTRRDRGSTNEKLFF.

The chain is built from TRBV2 and TRBJ1-1; D is uncertain. V lost 6 bases, J lost 10 bases, and 15 bases lay in between. Per germline, CDR1 SNHLY and CDR2 FYNNEI. The CDR3 is 12 amino acids. The CDR3 coding sequence is TGTGCCAGCAGATACGAACCGACGGGAGCTTTCTTT. Translation: CASRYEPTGAFF.

This clone was counted a single time. The gene calls are TRBV7-2 and TRBJ2-7; D possibly uses TRBD1 or TRBD2 (6 bases each). Germline V gives CDR1 SGHTA, CDR2 FQGNSA. The CDR3 loop spans 15 amino acids. Trimming shortened V by 5 bases and J by 1 base, and 15 bases separated the two germline ends. The DNA of the CDR3 is TGTGCCAGCAGCCCACAAGGGGGGTCATCCTACGAGCAGTACTTC. It codes for CASSPQGGSSYEQYF. The whole variable domain, remainder taken from reference TRBV7-2 and TRBJ2-7, is GAGVSQSPSNKVTEKGKDVELRCDPISGHTALYWYRQSLGQGLEFLIYFQGNSAPDKSGLPSDRFSAERTGGSVSTLTIQRTQQEDSAVYLCASSPQGGSSYEQYFGPGTRLTVT.

The chain recombines TRBV7-9 with TRBJ2-7; D is undetermined. This CDR3 contains 14 residues. Germline V gene sequence: CDR1 SEHNR, CDR2 FQNEAQ (reference sequence). Trimming pared 4 bases from V and 2 bases from J, leaving 12 bases between. The CDR3 region is CASSSLDGTYEQYF. CDR3 in DNA: TGTGCCAGCAGCTCTTTAGACGGCACCTACGAGCAGTACTTC.

The genes are TRBV28 and TRBJ2-3, with TRBD2 matching over 14 bases. Losses at the gene ends were 3 bases for V and 2 bases for J; bases not matched to a gene: 7. This CDR3 comprises 18 residues. From germline, CDR1 is MDHEN and CDR2 SYDVKM. The CDR3 loop is CASSFGTSGRWTTDTQYF. For the CDR3, the DNA is TGTGCCAGCAGTTTCGGGACTAGCGGGAGATGGACCACAGATACGCAGTATTTT.

The chain has TRBV5-1 and TRBJ2-1, with 15 bases lining up with TRBD2. This CDR3 has 17 amino acids. V gave up 0 bases and J gave up 10 bases; unmatched junction bases: 8. Germline values: CDR1 SGHRS, CDR2 YFSETQ. The CDR3 DNA follows: TGCGCCAGCAGCTTGGCCAGGGGACTAGCGGGAGGAGAGGAGCAGTTCTTC. This encodes CASSLARGLAGGEEQFF.

The chain is built from TRBV28 and TRBJ2-3; 8 bases line up with TRBD2. Germline-derived CDR1 and CDR2 are MDHEN and SYDVKM. This CDR3 has 16 amino acids. V trimming: 5 bases; J trimming: 4 bases; junction bases outside the gene matches: 11. The CDR3: CASSPAGGLSADTQYF. The CDR3 DNA reads as TGTGCCAGCAGTCCGGCGGGGGGACTTAGCGCAGATACGCAGTATTTT.

This clone was seen more than once but under ten times. V usage is TRBV4-2 and J usage is TRBJ2-4; D is possibly TRBD2 (5 bases). V was trimmed by 5 bases and J by 1 base, leaving 9 bases between them. Germline assignment: CDR1 LGHNA and CDR2 YNFKEQ. The CDR3 is made up of 14 amino acids. The chain's CDR3 is CASSTGNAKNIQYF. The CDR3 DNA follows: TGTGCCAGCAGCACGGGGAATGCCAAAAACATTCAGTACTTC.

This clone was picked up a small number of times. V gene TRBV19 combines with J gene TRBJ2-2, with D possibly being TRBD1 or TRBD2 (6 bases each). The CDR3 extends over 16 amino acids. CDR1 is LNHDA and CDR2 is SQIVND in the germline V gene (reference sequence). V gave up 5 bases and J gave up 1 base, with 14 bases separating them. The CDR3 is CASSAIGGGNTGELFF. In DNA, the CDR3 is TGTGCCAGTAGTGCTATCGGGGGCGGGAACACCGGGGAGCTGTTTTTT.

The chain carries TRBV28 and TRBJ2-3; perhaps D is TRBD1 or TRBD2 (5 bases each). Trimming took off 5 bases at V and 1 base at J, with 13 bases between the two ends. Germline CDR1 reads MDHEN; CDR2 reads SYDVKM. The CDR3 is made up of 15 amino acids. The CDR3 protein is CASSTPGQGTDTQYF. CDR3 nucleotide sequence: TGTGCCAGCAGTACCCCGGGGCAGGGCACAGATACGCAGTATTTT.

V usage is TRBV14 and J usage is TRBJ1-4; no clear D gene. This CDR3 is built from 15 residues. The germline V and J ends were trimmed by 1 base and 7 bases, with 13 bases remaining between them. Looked up from germline, CDR1 is SGHDN and CDR2 is FVKESK. The CDR3 sequence is CASSQGHADFEKLFF. The CDR3 nucleotides are TGTGCCAGCAGCCAAGGACACGCGGATTTTGAAAAACTGTTTTTT.

The chain combines TRBV5-1 with TRBJ2-5; 7 positions agree with TRBD1. V gave up 1 base and J gave up 5 bases; unmatched junction bases: 5. Germline assignment: CDR1 SGHRS and CDR2 YFSETQ. The CDR3 covers 14 residues. This chain's CDR3 is CASSLTGAGETQYF. CDR3 nucleotide sequence: TGCGCCAGCAGCTTGACAGGGGCAGGGGAGACCCAGTACTTC.

This clone was detected only a few times. This sequence joins TRBV7-2 and TRBJ2-5; weak D call: TRBD2 (6 bases). V was shortened by 5 bases and J by 5 bases, with 15 bases between the two germline ends. Germline V gene sequence: CDR1 SGHTA, CDR2 FQGNSA. The CDR3 has 14 residues. CDR3 nucleotide sequence: TGTGCCAGCAGCCCTAGCCCAGGGAGGGAGACCCAGTACTTC. Translation: CASSPSPGRETQYF.

This chain uses TRBV4-3 with TRBJ2-1, with no clear D. Deletions cut 3 bases from V and 1 base from J, with 7 bases between. This CDR3 has 14 residues. Germline V CDR1 and CDR2: LGHNA, YSLEER. The CDR3 nucleotides read TGCGCCAGCAGCCAGCTTGGGTCCTACAATGAGCAGTTCTTC. It translates to CASSQLGSYNEQFF.

V usage is TRBV6-6 and J usage is TRBJ1-2; perhaps TRBD1 as D (5 bases). Germline V gene lookup returns CDR1 MNHNY and CDR2 SVGAGI (reference sequence). CDR3 length equals 12 residues. Trimming left V 6 bases short and J 8 bases short, with 13 bases between. CDR3 region: CASSYEGRGYTF. The CDR3 nucleotides are TGTGCCAGCAGCTATGAGGGGAGAGGCTACACCTTC.

The chain carries TRBV28 and TRBJ2-5; D not certain. Between the trimmed V and J ends, which lost 4 bases and 5 bases, there was a span of 5 bases. The CDR3 has 11 amino acids. Germline CDR1 is MDHEN and CDR2 is SYDVKM. The CDR3 DNA sequence: TGTGCCAGCAGTTCGCTGGAGACCCAGTACTTC. Its translation is CASSSLETQYF.

The table lists this clone with a count of one. J is TRBJ2-6 and V is TRBV7-3; D assignment may be TRBD1 or TRBD2 (6 bases each). V lost 10 bases, J lost 1 base, and 26 bases lay in between. The CDR3 is 19 amino acids. Germline V gene data show CDR1 as SGHTA and CDR2 as FQGTGA. The CDR3 here is CATLIDRREPLSGANVLTF. As DNA, the CDR3 is TGTGCCACCCTGATTGACAGGAGGGAGCCCCTATCTGGGGCCAACGTCCTGACTTTC.

The chain links TRBV9 to TRBJ1-3; 8 nucleotides line up with TRBD1. The germline V gene has CDR1 SGDLS and CDR2 YYNGEE. The length of the CDR3 is 16 residues. V trimming: 0 bases; J trimming: 7 bases; junction bases outside the gene matches: 9. CDR3 sequence reads: CASSVARTGSFNTIYF. In nucleotides, the CDR3 is TGTGCCAGCAGCGTAGCCCGGACAGGGTCATTCAACACCATATATTTT. The full variable domain, rest sourced from reference TRBV9 and TRBJ1-3, is DSGVTQTPKHLITATGQRVTLRCSPRSGDLSVYWYQQSLDQGLQFLIQYYNGEERAKGNILERFSAQQFPDLHSELNLSSLELGDSALYFCASSVARTGSFNTIYFGEGSWLTVV.

J is TRBJ2-4 and V is TRBV5-6; a weak D match, TRBD1 (6 bases). CDR1 is SGHDT, CDR2 YYEEEE, per germline. V gave up 4 bases and J gave up 8 bases, with 10 bases separating them. The CDR3 has 12 amino acids. CDR3 in DNA: TGTGCCAGCAGCCCAGGGGAACACATTCAGTACTTC. Translation gives CASSPGEHIQYF.

The chain uses TRBV7-2 and TRBJ2-7; the match to TRBD2 covers 9 bases. Germline loops: CDR1 SGHTA, CDR2 FQGNSA. The CDR3 runs to 15 residues. J was trimmed by 7 bases and V by 5 bases; bases with no gene match: 12. In DNA form, the CDR3 reads TGTGCCAGCAGCCCGGCGGGGGGGCAAGAGCGGGAGCAGTACTTC. This gives the protein CASSPAGGQEREQYF.

This clone was counted only a few times. Written as DNA, the CDR3 is TGTGCCAGCAGTTTAAGGGTGTTCGGCAATCAGCCCCAGCATTTT. Amino acid sequence: CASSLRVFGNQPQHF. The chain is built from TRBV28 and TRBJ1-5; D call uncertain. V was shortened by 2 bases and J by 2 bases, with 10 bases between the two germline ends. CDR1 is MDHEN and CDR2 is SYDVKM in the germline V gene. The CDR3 spans 15 residues.

This chain connects TRBV6-5 to TRBJ2-7; no reliable D call. Between the trimmed V and J ends, which lost 2 bases and 1 base, there was a span of 12 bases. Germline CDR1 and CDR2: MNHEY and SVGAGI. The CDR3 is 15 residues long. This CDR3 reads CASSYTAAGSYEQYF. CDR3 nucleotides: TGTGCCAGCAGTTACACGGCGGCCGGTTCCTACGAGCAGTACTTC.

The chain recombines TRBV5-1 with TRBJ2-2, with D possibly being TRBD2 (5 bases). The CDR3 is made up of 15 amino acids. Germline values: CDR1 SGHRS, CDR2 YFSETQ. Trimming cost V 4 bases and J 2 bases, with 12 bases left between them. The CDR3 region has the DNA TGCGCCAGCAGCCCCCCAGCGGAAAACACCGGGGAGCTGTTTTTT. This encodes CASSPPAENTGELFF. The variable domain in full, completed from reference TRBV5-1 and TRBJ2-2, reads KAGVTQTPRYLIKTRGQQVTLSCSPISGHRSVSWYQQTPGQGLQFLFEYFSETQRNKGNFPGRFSGRQFSNSRSEMNVSTLELGDSALYLCASSPPAENTGELFFGEGSRLTVL.

The rearrangement links TRBV28 to TRBJ1-1, with D unresolved. The CDR3 is 16 residues long. Trimming removed 6 bases from V and 0 bases from J, with 17 bases in between. Per germline, CDR1 MDHEN and CDR2 SYDVKM. The CDR3 reads CASSPPQVTLNTEAFF. The CDR3 nucleotides read TGTGCCAGCAGCCCGCCCCAGGTTACTTTGAACACTGAAGCTTTCTTT.

V is TRBV5-1 and J is TRBJ2-5; D may match TRBD1 or TRBD2 (5 bases each). Germline V gene data show CDR1 as SGHRS and CDR2 as YFSETQ. This CDR3 has 17 residues. V shed 4 bases and J shed 0 bases, with 19 bases lying between them. In nucleotides, the CDR3 is TGCGCCAGCAGCCTCGGTTTGGGACCGACGTACCAAGAGACCCAGTACTTC. Its protein product is CASSLGLGPTYQETQYF. Combining the CDR3 with reference TRBV5-1 and TRBJ2-5 gives the whole variable domain KAGVTQTPRYLIKTRGQQVTLSCSPISGHRSVSWYQQTPGQGLQFLFEYFSETQRNKGNFPGRFSGRQFSNSRSEMNVSTLELGDSALYLCASSLGLGPTYQETQYFGPGTRLLVL.

The chain has TRBV4-3 and TRBJ2-7; 10 nucleotides match TRBD1. V shed 0 bases and J 6 bases; nucleotides not matched to a gene: 11. The germline CDR1 and CDR2 sequences are LGHNA and YSLEER. This CDR3 has 17 amino acids. The DNA for the CDR3 is TGCGCCAGCAGCCAAGATCTACCGGGACAGGGGTTGATCGAGCAGTACTTC. Protein: CASSQDLPGQGLIEQYF.

The rearrangement uses TRBV28 and TRBJ1-4; 8 nucleotides agree with TRBD1. V lost 6 bases, J lost 8 bases, and 5 bases stayed unmatched. Germline CDR1 reads MDHEN; CDR2 reads SYDVKM. The CDR3 extends over 13 amino acids. The chain's CDR3 is CASRSGGGEKLFF. For the CDR3, the DNA is TGTGCCAGCAGGTCAGGGGGCGGGGAAAAACTGTTTTTT.

This clone was observed once. The rearrangement links TRBV27 to TRBJ2-1; 7 nucleotides line up with TRBD1. Germline CDR1 MNHEY, CDR2 SMNVEV (reference sequence). There are 14 residues in the CDR3. The junction had 6 bases not matched to a gene; V was cut back by 6 bases and J by 4 bases. The CDR3 DNA reads TGTGCCAGCAGACCCGGGACAGCTTACAATGAGCAGTTCTTC. It specifies CASRPGTAYNEQFF.